This paragraph covers one T cell receptor beta chain sequence. This sample was taken from a study of blood T cell repertoires in COVID-19. Across the study: COVID-19 samples from acute and convalescent phases originated in the United States, Italy and Spain.

Trimming removed 0 bases at V and 5 bases at J, with 10 bases between. The CDR3 has 14 residues. Per the germline V gene, CDR1 is MNHNS and CDR2 is SASEGT. Under the authors' procedure: Cell counts per sample came from amplifying reference gene primers. Clones were read by immunoSEQ multiplex PCR, and TCRdb kept only the in-frame ones, dropping some. That table is the source of V, J and clone size, and D and trimming were worked out from the DNA. The table has about 36,000 clones, just over 90% seen once. The chain carries TRBV6-1 and TRBJ1-2, with D possibly matching TRBD1 (5 bases). The sequenced sample consisted of peripheral blood. This sequence originates from a human donor in a cohort sampled during active COVID-19. In nucleotides, the CDR3 is TGTGCCAGCAGTGAAGCGTCGGGGGGGTATGGCTACACCTTC. This translates into CASSEASGGYGYTF.